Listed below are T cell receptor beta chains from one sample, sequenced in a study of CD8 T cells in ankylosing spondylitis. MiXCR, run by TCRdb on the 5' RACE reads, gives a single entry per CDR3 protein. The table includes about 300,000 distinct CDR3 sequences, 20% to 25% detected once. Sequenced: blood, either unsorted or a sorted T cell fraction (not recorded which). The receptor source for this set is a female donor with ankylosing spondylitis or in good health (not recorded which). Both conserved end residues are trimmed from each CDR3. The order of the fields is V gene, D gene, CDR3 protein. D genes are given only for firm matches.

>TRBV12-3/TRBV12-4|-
ASSGGPWGRH
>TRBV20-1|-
SAGGPAEETQY
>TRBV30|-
AWSGITEAF
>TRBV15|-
ATSRPEGYTEAF
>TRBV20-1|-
SARDARHNTGELF
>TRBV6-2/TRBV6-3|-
ASSFRRPSNIQY
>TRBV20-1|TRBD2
SAPLAGPYEQY
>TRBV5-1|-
ASSLDGAGSDTQY
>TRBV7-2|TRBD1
ASSADRMAPDTQY
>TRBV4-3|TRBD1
ASSQDGTDWGEKLF
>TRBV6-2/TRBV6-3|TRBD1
ASSYSGQGTDEQF
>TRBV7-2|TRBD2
ASSLAQGLAGSGQF